The rows below give T cell receptor beta chains drawn from one sample of a study of monozygotic twins with inflammatory bowel disease. TCRdb reprocessed the 5' RACE reads; each CDR3 protein has one entry and no DNA is given. Recorded for this sample: 420,000 or so distinct CDR3 sequences. The sample comprised blood. These receptors came from a human donor with ulcerative colitis or Crohn's disease, or a healthy co-twin of an affected twin (not recorded which). The CDR3 runs from the conserved cysteine through the conserved F or W. The order of the fields is V gene, J gene, CDR3 protein.

V gene: TRBV18
J gene: TRBJ2-2
CDR3 protein: CASSPQRNTGELFF

V gene: TRBV7-2
J gene: TRBJ2-3
CDR3 protein: CASSFRTGNTMDTQYF

V gene: TRBV6-1
J gene: TRBJ1-1
CDR3 protein: CASSADWMNTEAFF

V gene: TRBV25-1
J gene: TRBJ1-6
CDR3 protein: CASSDANGHSPLHF

V gene: TRBV4-1
J gene: TRBJ2-7
CDR3 protein: CASSQGDRGGYEQYF

V gene: TRBV13
J gene: TRBJ2-6
CDR3 protein: CASSLERAGANVLTF

V gene: TRBV7-2
J gene: TRBJ2-3
CDR3 protein: CASSEAGPTDTQYF

V gene: TRBV2
J gene: TRBJ1-5
CDR3 protein: CASGGTGVDSNQPQHF

V gene: TRBV18
J gene: TRBJ1-1
CDR3 protein: CASSSKKGASEAFF

V gene: TRBV3-1
J gene: TRBJ2-5
CDR3 protein: CASSQGQGGETQYF

V gene: TRBV5-1
J gene: TRBJ2-1
CDR3 protein: CASSLEGQGFSSGRLYNEQFF

V gene: TRBV7-2
J gene: TRBJ1-5
CDR3 protein: CASSRRGLGQPQHF

V gene: TRBV6-5
J gene: TRBJ1-4
CDR3 protein: CASSWGGKISTNEKLFF

V gene: TRBV5-1
J gene: TRBJ1-2
CDR3 protein: CASSSGLNGYTF

V gene: TRBV18
J gene: TRBJ2-1
CDR3 protein: CASSPTSLVGSYNEQFF

V gene: TRBV7-2
J gene: TRBJ1-2
CDR3 protein: CASSLEPGPNYGYTF

V gene: TRBV28
J gene: TRBJ2-7
CDR3 protein: CASSSATNLYEQYF

V gene: TRBV7-9
J gene: TRBJ1-6
CDR3 protein: CASSFGSGTENSPLHF

V gene: TRBV5-1
J gene: TRBJ2-7
CDR3 protein: CASSLAGQGPYEQYF

V gene: TRBV7-2
J gene: TRBJ2-7
CDR3 protein: CASSPSRSLEQYF

V gene: TRBV21-1
J gene: TRBJ1-6
CDR3 protein: CASSKGWGPGSPLHF

V gene: TRBV12-3/TRBV12-4
J gene: TRBJ1-3
CDR3 protein: CASRPTGFGNTIYF

V gene: TRBV7-2
J gene: TRBJ2-1
CDR3 protein: CATYPGLADEQFF

V gene: TRBV6-1
J gene: TRBJ1-1
CDR3 protein: CASSQTRRNTEAFF

V gene: TRBV5-1
J gene: TRBJ1-1
CDR3 protein: CASSLVLGGNTEAFF

V gene: TRBV6-1
J gene: TRBJ1-1
CDR3 protein: CASTSRYRANTEAFF

V gene: TRBV11-2
J gene: TRBJ1-1
CDR3 protein: CASSLERSWRQPFFF

V gene: TRBV20-1
J gene: TRBJ1-6
CDR3 protein: CSANLRGLGNSPLHF

V gene: TRBV6-5
J gene: TRBJ2-1
CDR3 protein: CASSYSGGSSYNEQFF

V gene: TRBV15
J gene: TRBJ2-5
CDR3 protein: CATSRGRPGSETQYF

V gene: TRBV5-1
J gene: TRBJ2-1
CDR3 protein: CASSLLASSYNEQFF

V gene: TRBV7-9
J gene: TRBJ2-3
CDR3 protein: CASSFGPVPSTDTQYF

V gene: TRBV20-1
J gene: TRBJ2-3
CDR3 protein: CSAREGGATDTQYF

V gene: TRBV6-2/TRBV6-3
J gene: TRBJ2-7
CDR3 protein: CASSRPGLNYEQYF

V gene: TRBV4-1
J gene: TRBJ2-7
CDR3 protein: CASSQTTFGEVEQDF

V gene: TRBV5-1
J gene: TRBJ2-7
CDR3 protein: CASSIGLAGESYEQYF

V gene: TRBV28
J gene: TRBJ2-7
CDR3 protein: CASRLLAGVGEQYF

V gene: TRBV5-4
J gene: TRBJ2-3
CDR3 protein: CASSSKRPERSGNAQYF

V gene: TRBV4-3
J gene: TRBJ2-2
CDR3 protein: CASSQVSSANTGELFF

V gene: TRBV9
J gene: TRBJ2-4
CDR3 protein: CASSASGTSGTSVKNIQYF

V gene: TRBV7-2
J gene: TRBJ2-7
CDR3 protein: CASSWSGGYNSYEQYF

V gene: TRBV7-2
J gene: TRBJ2-1
CDR3 protein: CASSLSRAGGAYNEQFF

V gene: TRBV11-2
J gene: TRBJ2-2
CDR3 protein: CASSLNGELFF